The sequence of this T cell receptor beta chain was determined in a study of blood T cells in healthy people across ages (dated by TCRdb to the mid-2010s). Broadly, across the study: In model experiments, roughly one uniquely barcoded TCR beta cDNA molecule per two T cells was captured by template switching. The study measured age-related changes in TCR beta repertoire diversity using deep sequencing normalized with unique cDNA molecular identifiers. The donors were split into four age groups: young (average around 16 years), middle-aged (over 35), aged (approximately 60) and long-lived (over 80). Donors of different ages were randomly distributed across sequencing lanes to avoid experimental bias. Two additional independent replicas of 1 million unique cDNA reads from the same blood draw were analyzed for two donors (one aged 18 to 29 and one aged 80 or older). Study-wide conclusions, independent of this receptor: The CMV infection status of donors was not known, potentially confounding age-related changes in expanded clonotypes. As age increased, observed TCR beta diversity per million T cells dropped in a roughly linear way, and a significant reduction was already evident by age around 41. The long-lived group showed more naive CD4+ T cells, fewer expanded clones and increased TCR diversity than the aged group, suggesting age selection. Since profiling was done on bulk unsorted PBMCs, naive and antigen-experienced compartments could not be conclusively compared. Estimates of total diversity based on one million sequenced T cells were regarded as lower bounds and as underestimates. The percentage of naive T cells measured by flow cytometry correlated strongly with observed TCR beta diversity.

CDR1 and CDR2 are drawn from the germline V gene (reference sequence): LNHNV, YYDKDF. The CDR3 holds 13 amino acids from the cysteine to the phenylalanine. Just CDR3 DNA is preserved here, 39 bases in frame from base 1. Clipping removes 4 bases from V and 3 bases from J, with 3 as the unmatched junction base count. The approximately 39 donors, aged roughly 6 to 100 years, were systemically healthy Caucasian individuals from Russia. Each donor gave about 9.7 milliliters of peripheral blood, drawn into EDTA-treated Vacutainer tubes. Ficoll-Paque density-gradient centrifugation was used to isolate PBMCs, with at least 6 million per sample. Trizol reagent was used to extract total RNA from the PBMCs, yielding at least 5 micrograms per sample. Naive CD45RAhigh/CD27high T cell percentages were measured by flow cytometry on a PBMC aliquot from every donor. Library creation used 5' RACE. TCRdb lists the instrument as Illumina HiSeq 2500. A second about 7 to 11 cycle PCR used a sample-barcoded 5' primer and a J-beta primer mix. A template-switch 5' adaptor carrying 12 random nucleotides introduced a unique molecular identifier onto each TCR beta cDNA molecule. Each sample yielded at least 3 million CDR3-containing paired-end reads. The Mint cDNA synthesis kit, primed by a TRBC-specific oligonucleotide, was used to synthesize first-strand cDNA from all RNA. Following uracil-DNA glycosylase treatment, all cDNA underwent a first 18-cycle PCR with the universal primers M1SS and BC2_uni_R. Per the authors' processing: Normalization of each sample was performed by random selection of 1 million high-quality reads, each carrying a distinct molecular identifier. Instead of being binned into consensus sequences, reads with shared molecular identifiers were discarded. MiTCR, set to a Q25 quality threshold and the strictest error-elimination algorithm, was used for CDR3 identification, clonotype clustering and error correction. A nonparametric unseen species model with Euler transformation was used to estimate lower-bound total TCR beta diversity. The public sequencing data were trimmed at Q25 with fastp and processed into clonotypes with MiXCR by TCRdb, which kept only in-frame beta chains. Rows are combined by CDR3 protein, so each entry shows the most common genes and DNA. V and J calls and clone size were set by TCRdb, not the authors. Present in this sample are more than 800,000 distinct CDR3 sequences, 45% of which were seen just once. The biggest ten clones account for approximately 19% of the sample.

Details on this clonotype: This receptor's antigen is unknown. One base away there is no much larger clone; base qualities are not given.

This TCR derives from a woman aged 55-70 years in good health. The sequence joins TRBV15 to TRBJ2-7; 7 bases in between match TRBD1. What was sequenced was blood. The CDR3 is CATSKDRIYEQYF. The DNA sequence is as follows: TGTGCCACCAGCAAGGACAGGATCTACGAGCAGTACTTC.